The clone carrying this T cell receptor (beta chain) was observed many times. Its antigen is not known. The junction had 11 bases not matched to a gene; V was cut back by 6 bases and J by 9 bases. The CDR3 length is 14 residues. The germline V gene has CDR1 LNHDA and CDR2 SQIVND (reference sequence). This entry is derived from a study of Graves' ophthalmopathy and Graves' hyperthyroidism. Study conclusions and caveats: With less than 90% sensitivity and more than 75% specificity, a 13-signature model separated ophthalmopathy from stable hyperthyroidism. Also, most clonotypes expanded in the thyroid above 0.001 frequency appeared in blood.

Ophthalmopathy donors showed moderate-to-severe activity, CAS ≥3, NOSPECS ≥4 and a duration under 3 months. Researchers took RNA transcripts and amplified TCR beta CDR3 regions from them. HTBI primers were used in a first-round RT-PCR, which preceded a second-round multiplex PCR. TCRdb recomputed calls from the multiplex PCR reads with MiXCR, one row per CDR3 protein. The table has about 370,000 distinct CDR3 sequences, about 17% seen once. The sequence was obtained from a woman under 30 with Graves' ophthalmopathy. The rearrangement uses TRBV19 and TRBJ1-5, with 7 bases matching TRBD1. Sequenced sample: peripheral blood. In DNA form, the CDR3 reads TGTGCCAGTAGGGATGGACAGGCTGGAAGGCCCCAGCATTTT. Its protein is CASRDGQAGRPQHF.